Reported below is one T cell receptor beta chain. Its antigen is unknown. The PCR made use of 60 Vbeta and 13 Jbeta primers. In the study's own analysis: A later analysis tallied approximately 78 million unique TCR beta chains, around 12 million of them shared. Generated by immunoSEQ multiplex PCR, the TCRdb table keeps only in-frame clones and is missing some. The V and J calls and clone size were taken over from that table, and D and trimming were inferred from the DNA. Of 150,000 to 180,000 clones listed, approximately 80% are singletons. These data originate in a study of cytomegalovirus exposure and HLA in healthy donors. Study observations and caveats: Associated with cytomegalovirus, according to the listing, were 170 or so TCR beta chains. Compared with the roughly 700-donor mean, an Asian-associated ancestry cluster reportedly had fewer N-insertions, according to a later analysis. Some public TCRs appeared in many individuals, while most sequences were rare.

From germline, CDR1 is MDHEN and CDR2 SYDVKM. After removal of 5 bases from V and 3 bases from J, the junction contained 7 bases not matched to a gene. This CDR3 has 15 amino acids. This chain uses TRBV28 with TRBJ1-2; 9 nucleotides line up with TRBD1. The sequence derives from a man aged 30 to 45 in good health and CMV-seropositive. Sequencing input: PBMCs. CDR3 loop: CASSGEYRGHYGYTF. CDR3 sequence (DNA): TGTGCCAGCAGTGGGGAATACAGGGGGCACTATGGCTACACCTTC.